Listed here is a single TCR beta chain. The antigen is unknown. The data stem from a study of T cell responses to AZD1222 COVID-19 vaccine. About the research overall: Recipients boosted at about 4 weeks or about 12 weeks are pooled.

The V and J ends lost 9 bases and 1 base, in that order; junction bases with no gene match: 9. This CDR3 has 15 residues. The germline CDR1 and CDR2 sequences are MNHEY and SMNVEV (reference sequence). Method: immunoSEQ multiplex PCR; TCRdb's copy keeps in-frame clones and lacks some. The sample shows 25,000 to 35,000 clones, approximately 90% of them seen only once. The study, taken as a whole, reports: Spike-specific TCR breadth rose after two AZD1222 doses, and depth rose as well. Nearly half of spike-specific TCRs reportedly target variant regions that are unmutated in the B.1.351 and B.1.1.7 variants. Sampled repertoires all dated from after the peak T cell response.

The sequence derives from an adult in good health. The rearrangement uses TRBV27 and TRBJ2-3, with 8 positions matching TRBD1. The sequencing used peripheral blood, collected on day 0 of AZD1222 vaccination. The CDR3 here is CASAQGAMGTDTQYF. For the CDR3, the DNA is TGTGCCAGTGCCCAGGGGGCTATGGGCACAGATACGCAGTATTTT.